The rows below give T cell receptor beta chains drawn from one sample of a study of T cell repertoires in cytomegalovirus infection. TCRdb reprocessed the reads with MiXCR, giving one entry per CDR3 protein. Of around 300,000 distinct CDR3 sequences listed, under 30% were seen once; the top ten hold approximately 15%. Sequenced: PBMCs. The receptors originated from a human donor in good health (CMV status not recorded). Some clones in this sample may be carry-over from other donors' samples. The conserved cysteine and the conserved F or W are not part of the CDR3 here.

J: TRBJ2-7; V: TRBV27; CDR3: ASSSLGTRNEQY
J: TRBJ1-1; V: TRBV19; CDR3: ASSIGLAGRAF
J: TRBJ2-4; V: TRBV11-2; CDR3: ASSGEGGLIAKNIQY
J: TRBJ1-5; V: TRBV27; CDR3: ASSLSKDSTQPQH
J: TRBJ1-2; V: TRBV10-3; CDR3: AISEQTGGAVFGYT
J: TRBJ1-5; V: TRBV7-6; CDR3: ASSLAGSSNQPQH
J: TRBJ2-1; V: TRBV7-2; CDR3: ASSPAGNEQF
J: TRBJ1-1; V: TRBV7-8; CDR3: ASSLLRGAYLAF
J: TRBJ1-1; V: TRBV28; CDR3: ASSRRLGTEAF
J: TRBJ2-1; V: TRBV30; CDR3: AWGTGGLSYNEQF
J: TRBJ1-6; V: TRBV19; CDR3: ASSIRSQGDSPLH
J: TRBJ2-5; V: TRBV7-2; CDR3: ASSLEGVVEETQY
J: TRBJ1-1; V: TRBV2; CDR3: ASSDDRNEAF
J: TRBJ1-3; V: TRBV7-2; CDR3: ASRTGQGISGNTIY
J: TRBJ2-1; V: TRBV30; CDR3: AWNPPSATYNEQF
J: TRBJ2-1; V: TRBV19; CDR3: ASSTAGLAYGEQF
J: TRBJ2-7; V: TRBV6-1; CDR3: ASSTGGEQY
J: TRBJ2-7; V: TRBV28; CDR3: ASIEGPPTYEQY
J: TRBJ2-2; V: TRBV19; CDR3: ASSMTWTGELF